The clone carrying this T cell receptor (beta chain) was found a few times. This specimen belongs to a study of blood T cell repertoires in COVID-19. Overall study: COVID-19 samples from acute and convalescent phases originated in the United States, Italy and Spain. From T cells, B-cell-depleted T cells, or PBMCs came the material, which was cDNA or gDNA.

Original data processing: Estimated nucleated cell counts came from reference gene primer amplification. Clones were sequenced by immunoSEQ multiplex PCR, and TCRdb holds only the in-frame ones, with some missing. V and J calls and clone size are given by that table; D and trimming were obtained from the DNA. The profile covers some 140,000 clones, with more than 60% appearing a single time and around 14% taken by the ten largest. CDR1 and CDR2 from the germline V gene are MNHEY and SMNVEV (reference sequence). The ends lost 6 bases at V and 8 bases at J; junction bases unmatched: 7. The CDR3 covers 14 residues.

The receptor comes from an elderly man with acute or convalescent COVID-19. The V gene is TRBV27, the J gene TRBJ1-2, with 12 bases lining up with TRBD1. Sequencing input: peripheral blood. The CDR3 here is CASSWDRGLEGYTF. The CDR3 DNA reads TGTGCCAGCAGCTGGGACAGGGGGCTGGAGGGCTACACCTTC.